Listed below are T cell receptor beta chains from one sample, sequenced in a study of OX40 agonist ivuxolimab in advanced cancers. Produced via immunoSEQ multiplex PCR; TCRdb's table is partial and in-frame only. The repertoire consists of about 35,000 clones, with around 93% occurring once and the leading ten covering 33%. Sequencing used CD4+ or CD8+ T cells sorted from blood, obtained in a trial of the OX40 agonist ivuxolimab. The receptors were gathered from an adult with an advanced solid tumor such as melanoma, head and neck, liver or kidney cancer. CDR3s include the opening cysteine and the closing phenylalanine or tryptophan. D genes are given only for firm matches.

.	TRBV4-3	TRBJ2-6	CASSQERLEAYSGANVLTF
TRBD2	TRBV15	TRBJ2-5	CATSRTILREGPETQYF
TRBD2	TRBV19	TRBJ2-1	CASSISGITLF
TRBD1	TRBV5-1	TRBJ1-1	CASSGGDRYVTEAFF
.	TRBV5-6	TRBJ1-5	CASSFGWSNQPQHF
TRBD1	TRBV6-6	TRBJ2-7	CASSYGTGTYEQYF
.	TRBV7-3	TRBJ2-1	CASSSGPTGEQFF
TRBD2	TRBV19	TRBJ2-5	CASSLAGGETQYF
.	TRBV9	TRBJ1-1	CASSSEGALSHTEAFF
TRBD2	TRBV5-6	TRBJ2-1	CASSFTSGSSSSYNEQFF
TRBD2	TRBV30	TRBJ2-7	CAWGGSYEQYF
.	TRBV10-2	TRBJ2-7	CASSDYEQYF
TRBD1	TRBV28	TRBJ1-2	CASSAGQGRSNYGYTF
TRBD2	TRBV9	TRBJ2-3	CASSLGGPSTDTQYF
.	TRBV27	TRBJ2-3	CASSSSHFSTDTQYF
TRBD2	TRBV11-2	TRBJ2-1	CASSSPDPSGNEQFF
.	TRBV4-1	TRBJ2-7	CASSFSGGYEQYF
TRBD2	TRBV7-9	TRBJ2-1	CASSFRLAGGPSYNEQFF
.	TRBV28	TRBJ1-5	CASSLRGSNQPQHF
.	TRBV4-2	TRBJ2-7	CASSQGRYSYEQYF
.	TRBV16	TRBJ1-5	CASSQPEGSNQPQHF
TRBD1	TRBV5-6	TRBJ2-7	CASSILRISGQIDYEQYF